This T cell receptor beta chain was identified in a study of T cells in Graves' hyperthyroidism and ophthalmopathy. Using RNA transcripts as the source, TCR beta CDR3 regions were amplified. When the TCR CDR3 underwent first-round RT-PCR, the HTBI primer set was used. TCRdb called the multiplex PCR reads again in MiXCR, with one record for every CDR3 protein. Of 200,000 to 250,000 distinct CDR3 sequences listed, 15% to 20% are singletons. Per germline, CDR1 DFQATT and CDR2 SNEGSKA (reference sequence). This CDR3 region has 13 residues. Unmatched junction bases numbered 4, after V lost 2 bases and J lost 5 bases. This clonotype was detected many times.

This sequence was found in a man between 50 and 59 years old with Graves' hyperthyroidism. This chain links TRBV20-1 with TRBJ2-5; TRBD1 matches 8 bases. Sequences were obtained from blood. CDR3 nucleotide sequence: TGCAGTGCTAGATTGGACAGGGAGGAGACCCAGTACTTC. Translated, it gives CSARLDREETQYF.